The 25 T cell receptor beta chains listed next were all sequenced from one sample in a study of cytomegalovirus exposure and HLA in healthy donors. Both 60 Vbeta primers and 13 Jbeta primers went into the PCR. The protocol was immunoSEQ multiplex PCR, while the TCRdb copy is restricted to in-frame clones and leaves out a portion. The data contain fewer than 120,000 clones, around 88% of them singletons. The sequenced material came from PBMCs. Receptor source: a man aged 40-55 years in good health and CMV-seronegative.

The chain combines TRBV7-8 with TRBJ2-1, with 7 bases matching TRBD1. Trimming cost V 1 base and J 5 bases; bases outside gene matches: 2. Per germline, CDR1 SGHVS and CDR2 FQNEAQ. This CDR3 has 14 residues. For the CDR3, the DNA is TGTGCCAGCAGCTTAGGGGGACAGAACAATGAGCAGTTCTTC. Amino acids: CASSLGGQNNEQFF.

This clone was found a few times. The gene calls are TRBV28 and TRBJ1-3, with D possibly matching TRBD1 (5 bases). Germline-derived CDR1 and CDR2 are MDHEN and SYDVKM. The V and J ends lost 5 bases and 9 bases respectively, with 8 bases between them. The CDR3 is 11 amino acids. The CDR3 sequence: CASSRGGTIYF. For the CDR3, the DNA is TGTGCCAGCAGTCGGGGGGGCACCATATATTTT.

CDR3 bases: TGTGCCAGCACTTCTGCTAGGACAATTAACATTCAGTACTTC. It is translated as CASTSARTINIQYF. J is TRBJ2-4 and V is TRBV27, with D possibly TRBD1 on 5 matching bases. The length of the CDR3 is 14 residues. V gave up 7 bases and J gave up 7 bases, with 17 bases separating them. Germline CDR1 MNHEY, CDR2 SMNVEV (reference sequence).

The chain is built from TRBV5-1 and TRBJ2-1, with 9 positions matching TRBD1. This CDR3 is 14 amino acids long. Germline V gene lookup returns CDR1 SGHRS and CDR2 YFSETQ. V lost 6 bases to trimming and J lost 4 bases; unmatched junction nucleotides: 5. The CDR3 sequence: CASTRQGEYNEQFF. The CDR3 DNA reads as TGCGCCAGCACCCGACAGGGGGAGTACAATGAGCAGTTCTTC.

This clone showed up just once. The V call is TRBV4-1, the J call TRBJ1-5, with TRBD1 as a possible D gene (5 bases). The germline gives CDR1 MGHRA, CDR2 YSYEKL. The CDR3 covers 14 residues. The V end lost 2 bases, the J end lost 2 bases, and 7 bases lay between the germline ends. The CDR3 DNA follows: TGCGCCAGCAGCCAATCACAGGGCAATCAGCCCCAGCATTTT. Amino acid sequence: CASSQSQGNQPQHF.

The V call is TRBV19, the J call TRBJ2-7, with D possibly matching TRBD1 (6 bases). Trimming pared 9 bases from V and 3 bases from J, leaving 15 bases between. This CDR3 region has 13 residues. Germline V lookup: CDR1 LNHDA, CDR2 SQIVND (reference sequence). CDR3 bases: TGTGCCAGCGCCTCGGACAGTAACTACGAGCAGTACTTC. This encodes CASASDSNYEQYF.

The rearrangement links TRBV7-2 to TRBJ1-1, with 7 bases that match TRBD1. Germline CDR1 SGHTA, CDR2 FQGNSA. The trim removed 9 bases at V and 0 bases at J, leaving 4 bases unmatched. The CDR3 runs 13 residues. The CDR3 coding sequence is TGTGCCAGTGGACAGGACATGAACACTGAAGCTTTCTTT. Amino acid sequence: CASGQDMNTEAFF. Full variable domain (outside the CDR3, taken from reference TRBV7-2 and TRBJ1-1): GAGVSQSPSNKVTEKGKDVELRCDPISGHTALYWYRQSLGQGLEFLIYFQGNSAPDKSGLPSDRFSAERTGGSVSTLTIQRTQQEDSAVYLCASGQDMNTEAFFGQGTRLTVV.

The rearrangement joins TRBV5-1 to TRBJ2-2, with 9 bases lining up with TRBD1. The trim removed 1 base at V and 7 bases at J, leaving 11 bases unmatched. The CDR3 is 17 residues long. Germline V gene data show CDR1 as SGHRS and CDR2 as YFSETQ. The CDR3 DNA is TGCGCCAGCAGCTTGCCGACAGGGGGACTGGTCCACGGGGAGCTGTTTTTT. Its protein product is CASSLPTGGLVHGELFF.

DNA of the CDR3: TGTGCCAGCAGCGTATCCCCGGACAGGGCGGCAGATGGCTACACCTTC. Translation: CASSVSPDRAADGYTF. The V call is TRBV9, the J call TRBJ1-2, with 8 bases aligning to TRBD1. The V segment lost 1 base and the J segment 6 bases; nucleotides outside the gene matches: 11. Germline V gene sequence: CDR1 SGDLS, CDR2 YYNGEE. CDR3 length: 16 amino acids.

The V call is TRBV5-1, the J call TRBJ1-1; weak D call: TRBD1 (6 bases). CDR1 and CDR2 from the germline V gene are SGHRS and YFSETQ. Trimming shortened V by 5 bases and J by 7 bases, and 15 bases separated the two germline ends. The CDR3 runs 13 residues. The CDR3 bases are TGCGCCAGCAGAAGGGACATTGGTGGTGAAGCTTTCTTT. Translating gives CASRRDIGGEAFF. Drawing the rest from reference TRBV5-1 and TRBJ1-1, the complete variable domain is KAGVTQTPRYLIKTRGQQVTLSCSPISGHRSVSWYQQTPGQGLQFLFEYFSETQRNKGNFPGRFSGRQFSNSRSEMNVSTLELGDSALYLCASRRDIGGEAFFGQGTRLTVV.

The J gene is TRBJ1-4, the V gene TRBV27; D ambiguous. The CDR3 consists of 13 residues. V lost 7 bases, J lost 3 bases, and 9 bases lay in between. Germline CDR1 reads MNHEY; CDR2 reads SMNVEV (reference sequence). The CDR3 loop reads CASMTFANEKLFF. The CDR3, as DNA: TGTGCCAGCATGACATTCGCTAATGAAAAACTGTTTTTT.

This clone was seen a single time. This rearrangement joins TRBV29-1 to TRBJ2-6, with 8 positions matching TRBD1. Germline-derived CDR1 and CDR2 are SQVTM and ANQGSEA. The trim removed 6 bases at V and 12 bases at J, leaving 1 base unmatched. The CDR3 has 10 residues. The CDR3 is CSVGQGVLTF. In DNA, the CDR3 is TGCAGCGTCGGACAGGGCGTCCTGACTTTC. The full variable domain, in which reference TRBV29-1 and TRBJ2-6 provide the parts outside the CDR3, is SAVISQKPSRDICQRGTSLTIQCQVDSQVTMMFWYRQQPGQSLTLIATANQGSEATYESGFVIDKFPISRPNLTFSTLTVSNMSPEDSSIYLCSVGQGVLTFGAGSRLTVL.

This clone was seen a few times. V usage is TRBV5-1 and J usage is TRBJ1-1; D is ambiguous. The CDR3 is 15 amino acids. From germline, CDR1 is SGHRS and CDR2 YFSETQ. V gave up 4 bases and J gave up 0 bases, with 13 bases separating them. CDR3 sequence: CASSRTGMLNTEAFF. For the CDR3, the DNA is TGCGCCAGCAGCCGGACGGGAATGCTGAACACTGAAGCTTTCTTT.

The J gene is TRBJ1-2, the V gene TRBV5-6; tentatively, D is TRBD1 (5 bases). From germline, CDR1 is SGHDT and CDR2 YYEEEE. The CDR3 has 15 residues. V was trimmed by 4 bases and J by 6 bases, leaving 19 bases between them. This chain's CDR3 is CASSLMGLPLDGYTF. For the CDR3, the DNA is TGTGCCAGCAGCCTAATGGGACTCCCGCTCGATGGCTACACCTTC. The full variable domain, its missing parts supplied by reference TRBV5-6 and TRBJ1-2, is DAGVTQSPTHLIKTRGQQVTLRCSPKSGHDTVSWYQQALGQGPQFIFQYYEEEERQRGNFPDRFSGHQFPNYSSELNVNALLLGDSALYLCASSLMGLPLDGYTFGSGTRLTVV.

V is TRBV5-1 and J is TRBJ2-3, with 14 bases fitting TRBD2. The CDR3 covers 16 residues. Germline CDR1 and CDR2: SGHRS and YFSETQ. V shed 4 bases and J 6 bases; nucleotides not matched to a gene: 7. CDR3 nucleotides: TGCGCCAGCAGCCGCGGACTAGCGGGGGGCGGGGATACGCAGTATTTT. Residues: CASSRGLAGGGDTQYF.

The gene calls are TRBV20-1 and TRBJ2-7; D possibly corresponds to TRBD1 (6 bases). V lost 3 bases and J lost 7, with 10 bases in between. In germline, CDR1 is DFQATT, CDR2 SNEGSKA (reference sequence). The CDR3 is 11 amino acids. CDR3 bases: TGCAGTGCTAGGGGGGCATTTGAGCAGTACTTC. Protein product: CSARGAFEQYF.

The sample holds a few counts of this clone. The rearrangement joins TRBV29-1 to TRBJ2-1; D is unclear. The germline V gene has CDR1 SQVTM and CDR2 ANQGSEA. V was pared by 4 bases and J by 6 bases, with 10 bases between. The CDR3 contains 12 residues. The CDR3 region is CSVVPNSNEQFF. CDR3 bases: TGCAGCGTTGTCCCCAACAGCAATGAGCAGTTCTTC.

The chain links TRBV6-6 to TRBJ2-1; 9 bases are shared with TRBD1. Germline CDR1 and CDR2: MNHNY and SVGAGI (reference sequence). CDR3 size: 13 residues. The ends lost 8 bases at V and 8 bases at J; junction bases unmatched: 7. The CDR3 DNA sequence: TGTGCCAGCCGGGATACAGGGGGCTATGAGCAGTTCTTC. Translation gives CASRDTGGYEQFF.

This clone appeared a single time. V usage is TRBV28 and J usage is TRBJ1-2; D uncertain. Germline-derived CDR1 and CDR2 are MDHEN and SYDVKM. The CDR3 loop spans 15 amino acids. Trimming took off 7 bases at V and 0 bases at J, with 15 bases between the two ends. CDR3 loop: CASNSGSFANYGYTF. The CDR3 nucleotides are TGTGCCAGCAACTCAGGAAGTTTCGCTAACTATGGCTACACCTTC.

With respect to this clone: Additional DNA sequences in this sample encode the identical CDR3. The rearrangement uses TRBV6-5 and TRBJ1-4; possible D gene TRBD1, 5 bases. The CDR3 consists of 11 residues. Germline-derived CDR1 and CDR2 are MNHEY and SVGAGI. The V end lost 4 bases, the J end lost 8 bases, and 5 bases lay between the germline ends. The CDR3 DNA sequence: TGTGCCAGCAGTTCAGGGGAAAAACTGTTTTTT. It translates to CASSSGEKLFF.

J is TRBJ2-1 and V is TRBV7-3, with 8 bases identical to TRBD2. The V and J ends lost 5 bases and 3 bases, in that order; junction bases with no gene match: 9. Germline V CDR1 and CDR2: SGHTA, FQGTGA. The CDR3 runs 16 residues. In nucleotides, the CDR3 is TGTGCCAGCAGCCGTCCTGGCGGGGGGCTCTACAATGAGCAGTTCTTC. This sequence encodes CASSRPGGGLYNEQFF.

This clone turned up a few times. J is TRBJ1-1 and V is TRBV5-1; D remains unclear. This CDR3 has 15 amino acids. V was pared by 4 bases and J by 2 bases, with 15 bases between. CDR1 is SGHRS, CDR2 YFSETQ, per germline. For the CDR3, the DNA is TGCGCCAGCAGCCCGAGGAACCCTTTAAACACTGAAGCTTTCTTT. This encodes CASSPRNPLNTEAFF.

The CDR3 nucleotides are TGTGCCAGCAGTTTTACTCCCCCAGGCACCGGGGAGCTGTTTTTT. Translated, it gives CASSFTPPGTGELFF. V gene TRBV6-1 combines with J gene TRBJ2-2; no definite D call. V was cut by 5 bases and J by 4 bases, with 14 bases left in between. Germline lookup yields CDR1 MNHNS and CDR2 SASEGT. This CDR3 has 15 amino acids.

This clone appeared a single time. The rearrangement links TRBV19 to TRBJ1-5, with TRBD1 matching 7 bases. V trimming: 3 bases; J trimming: 9 bases; junction bases outside the gene matches: 5. The length of the CDR3 is 13 residues. The germline V gene encodes CDR1 LNHDA and CDR2 SQIVND (reference sequence). CDR3 nucleotides: TGTGCCAGTAGTATCGACAGGGACGCGCCCCAGCATTTT. Amino acids: CASSIDRDAPQHF.

The chain links TRBV4-1 to TRBJ1-2; D remains ambiguous. The CDR3 covers 16 residues. CDR1 is MGHRA and CDR2 is YSYEKL in the germline V gene. Trimming removed 2 bases at V and 0 bases at J, with 13 bases between. The CDR3: CASSQSDTGANYGYTF. CDR3 sequence (DNA): TGCGCCAGCAGCCAAAGCGACACGGGAGCTAACTATGGCTACACCTTC.